A single T cell receptor (beta chain) is shown here with its context. The data stem from a study of blood T cell repertoires in COVID-19. Across the study: PBMCs, B-cell-depleted T cells, or T cells were the source of the cDNA or gDNA that made up the material.

CDR1 and CDR2 from the germline V gene are MNHEY and SVGAGI. CDR3 length: 15 residues. The trim removed 6 bases at V and 2 bases at J, leaving 9 bases unmatched. TCRdb's table, derived via immunoSEQ multiplex PCR, lists solely in-frame clones and lacks some. Of 60,000 to 80,000 clones detected, just over 85% appear once; the ten largest clones hold 1.3%. The J gene is TRBJ1-2, the V gene TRBV6-5, with 7 positions matching TRBD1. Sequencing used peripheral blood. This sequence was found in a woman older than 75 with acute or convalescent COVID-19. The CDR3 sequence is CASRPPGQSNYGYTF. CDR3 sequence (DNA): TGTGCCAGCAGACCGCCGGGACAGAGCAACTATGGCTACACCTTC.